Listed below are T cell receptor beta chains from one sample, sequenced in a study of blood T cell repertoires in COVID-19. Assay used: immunoSEQ multiplex PCR; TCRdb lists only in-frame clones, some missing. The table shows more than 200,000 clones, with around 84% occurring only once. Material: peripheral blood. The receptor source for this set is a woman in her thirties or forties who had recovered from COVID-19. Both conserved end residues are part of each CDR3. D genes are given only for firm matches. Clone size, where shown, is once, few, many, or a class for clones that have expanded.

D: TRBD1; V: TRBV4-3; length: 15; size: .; J: TRBJ1-4; CDR3: CASSQGGGQPEKLFF; DNA: TGCGCCAGCAGCCAAGGAGGGGGACAGCCTGAAAAACTGTTTTTT
D: TRBD2; V: TRBV18; length: 17; size: .; J: TRBJ2-3; CDR3: CASSPTSGGAMADTQYF; DNA: TGTGCCAGCTCACCAACTAGCGGGGGGGCCATGGCAGATACGCAGTATTTT
D: .; V: TRBV4-3; length: 16; size: .; J: TRBJ2-2; CDR3: CASSQVGGEMAGELFF; DNA: TGCGCCAGCAGCCAAGTAGGCGGGGAGATGGCCGGGGAGCTGTTTTTT
D: .; V: TRBV15; length: 12; size: .; J: TRBJ1-4; CDR3: CATSRDRGRLIF; DNA: TGTGCCACCAGCAGAGATCGGGGTCGCCTGATTTTT
D: TRBD2; V: TRBV5-1; length: 16; size: .; J: TRBJ2-7; CDR3: CASSLTSGGASYEQYF; DNA: TGCGCCAGCAGCTTGACTAGCGGGGGGGCCTCCTACGAGCAGTACTTC
D: TRBD1; V: TRBV6-5; length: 15; size: .; J: TRBJ1-2; CDR3: CASMGTGGRRDGYTF; DNA: TGTGCCAGCATGGGGACAGGGGGAAGGCGAGATGGCTACACCTTC
D: .; V: TRBV3-1/TRBV3-2; length: 12; size: .; J: TRBJ1-5; CDR3: CASSQVGQPQHF; DNA: TGTGCCAGCAGCCAAGTGGGCCAGCCCCAGCATTTT
D: TRBD2; V: TRBV3-1/TRBV3-2; length: 16; size: .; J: TRBJ2-1; CDR3: CASSLFSGGDYNEQFF; DNA: TGTGCCAGCAGCCTATTTAGCGGGGGTGACTACAATGAGCAGTTCTTC
D: TRBD2; V: TRBV7-2; length: 18; size: .; J: TRBJ2-3; CDR3: CASSSRTSGWGVTDTQYF; DNA: TGTGCCAGCAGCTCCCGGACTAGTGGGTGGGGAGTCACAGATACGCAGTATTTT
D: TRBD2; V: TRBV5-4; length: 14; size: once; J: TRBJ2-2; CDR3: CASSRGGRTGELFF; DNA: TGTGCCAGCAGCCGGGGGGGACGCACCGGGGAGCTGTTTTTT
D: TRBD2; V: TRBV10-3; length: 13; size: .; J: TRBJ2-3; CDR3: CAIGAGEADTQYF; DNA: TGTGCCATCGGGGCGGGGGAGGCAGATACGCAGTATTTT
D: .; V: TRBV19; length: 18; size: .; J: TRBJ1-3; CDR3: CASSIRQVRLRSGNTIYF; DNA: TGTGCCAGTAGTATCCGACAGGTTCGACTCCGCTCTGGAAACACCATATATTTT
D: TRBD1; V: TRBV5-1; length: 16; size: .; J: TRBJ2-2; CDR3: CASSPGTGLHTGELFF; DNA: TGCGCCAGCAGCCCGGGGACAGGGCTGCACACCGGGGAGCTGTTTTTT
D: .; V: TRBV3-1/TRBV3-2; length: 15; size: .; J: TRBJ1-4; CDR3: CASSQLTGLGEKLFF; DNA: TGTGCCAGCAGCCAGCTTACGGGTCTTGGGGAAAAACTGTTTTTT
D: .; V: TRBV6-5; length: 13; size: .; J: TRBJ1-1; CDR3: CASSLLGGTEAFF; DNA: TGTGCCAGCAGTCTCCTAGGGGGCACTGAAGCTTTCTTT
D: TRBD1; V: TRBV5-8; length: 16; size: .; J: TRBJ1-6; CDR3: CASSFVGQGFNSPLHF; DNA: TGTGCCAGCAGCTTCGTCGGACAGGGATTTAATTCACCCCTCCACTTT
D: TRBD1; V: TRBV5-4; length: 14; size: .; J: TRBJ1-4; CDR3: CASSFTGVNEKLFF; DNA: TGTGCCAGCAGCTTTACAGGGGTTAATGAAAAACTGTTTTTT
D: .; V: TRBV10-3; length: 13; size: .; J: TRBJ2-7; CDR3: CAISEGGEAEQYF; DNA: TGTGCCATCAGTGAAGGCGGTGAAGCCGAGCAGTACTTC
D: TRBD1; V: TRBV6-4; length: 15; size: .; J: TRBJ2-3; CDR3: CASSPEGGLGDTQYF; DNA: TGTGCCAGCAGTCCCGAAGGGGGCCTTGGTGATACGCAGTATTTT
D: .; V: TRBV7-9; length: 13; size: .; J: TRBJ2-7; CDR3: CASSIGESYEQYF; DNA: TGTGCCAGCAGCATCGGAGAATCCTACGAGCAGTACTTC
D: .; V: TRBV25-1; length: 15; size: .; J: TRBJ2-7; CDR3: CASSEGNIATYEQYF; DNA: TGTGCCAGCAGTGAAGGAAACATAGCAACCTACGAGCAGTACTTC
D: TRBD1; V: TRBV2; length: 16; size: .; J: TRBJ1-6; CDR3: CANQVRTGGWDSPLHF; DNA: TGTGCCAACCAGGTGCGAACAGGGGGCTGGGATTCACCCCTCCACTTT
D: .; V: TRBV29-1; length: 12; size: .; J: TRBJ1-2; CDR3: CSASLGPNGYTF; DNA: TGCAGTGCCTCATTGGGGCCCAATGGCTACACCTTC
D: .; V: TRBV28; length: 13; size: .; J: TRBJ1-1; CDR3: CASSFGVRERAFF; DNA: TGTGCCAGCAGTTTTGGGGTGAGGGAAAGGGCTTTCTTT